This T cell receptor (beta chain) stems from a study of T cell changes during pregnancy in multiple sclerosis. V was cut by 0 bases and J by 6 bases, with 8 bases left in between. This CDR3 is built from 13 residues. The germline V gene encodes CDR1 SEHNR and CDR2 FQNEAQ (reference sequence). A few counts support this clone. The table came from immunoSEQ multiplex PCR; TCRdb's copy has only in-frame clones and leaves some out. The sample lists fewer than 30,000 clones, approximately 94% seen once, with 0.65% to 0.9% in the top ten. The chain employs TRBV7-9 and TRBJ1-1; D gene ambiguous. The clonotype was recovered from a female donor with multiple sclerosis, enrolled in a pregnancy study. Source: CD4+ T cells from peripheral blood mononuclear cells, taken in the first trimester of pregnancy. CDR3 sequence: CASSLAGRAEAFF. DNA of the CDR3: TGTGCCAGCAGCTTAGCGGGGAGGGCTGAAGCTTTCTTT.